The rows below give T cell receptor beta chains drawn from one sample of a study of blood T cell repertoires in COVID-19. Profiled with immunoSEQ multiplex PCR; TCRdb holds only in-frame clones, not every one. The data hold about 130,000 clones, with roughly four fifths observed a single time. The sample was peripheral blood. The receptor set was obtained from a human donor in a cohort sampled during active COVID-19. The CDR3 runs from the conserved cysteine through the conserved F or W. D genes are given only for firm matches. Only part of the rows carry a size: once, few, many, or a class if the clone is expanded.

clone_size | j_call | v_call | d_call | cdr3_length | cdr3_nt | cdr3_aa
- | TRBJ1-2 | TRBV9 | - | 15 | TGTGCCAGCAGCGTAGGTCTTGATAACTATGGTGGCTACACCTTC | CASSVGLDNYGGYTF
- | TRBJ2-2 | TRBV5-6 | - | 15 | TGTGCCAGCAGCTCCTACAGGACGAACACCGGGGAGCTGTTTTTT | CASSSYRTNTGELFF
few | TRBJ2-7 | TRBV15 | TRBD1 | 15 | TGTGCCACCAGCAGAAAGACAGGGCTTTTCTACGAGCAGTACTTC | CATSRKTGLFYEQYF
- | TRBJ2-3 | TRBV7-3 | TRBD2 | 15 | TGTGCCAGCAGCTTAGCGGGGGGGCCCGGAGATACGCAGTATTTT | CASSLAGGPGDTQYF
few | TRBJ1-2 | TRBV4-1 | - | 15 | TGCGCCAGCAGCCTATTAACCTCCCCTGGGAGAAGCTACACCTTC | CASSLLTSPGRSYTF
- | TRBJ1-2 | TRBV2 | TRBD1 | 16 | TGTGCCAGCAGTGGGGACAGGGGAGATAGTAACTATGGCTACACCTTC | CASSGDRGDSNYGYTF
- | TRBJ1-6 | TRBV19 | - | 13 | TGTGCCAGTAAGGGGGAAGGGAGTTCACCCCTCCACTTT | CASKGEGSSPLHF
once | TRBJ2-2 | TRBV7-2 | TRBD2 | 13 | TGTGCCAGCTCGGGGGGGCACGGCGGGGAGCTGTTTTTT | CASSGGHGGELFF
- | TRBJ2-7 | TRBV5-1 | - | 14 | TGCGCCAGCAGAGCGGGCGTCAGCTCCTACGAGCAGTACTTC | CASRAGVSSYEQYF
- | TRBJ1-1 | TRBV18 | - | 14 | TGTGCCAGCTCACCAAATCCAGGGAACACTGAAGCTTTCTTT | CASSPNPGNTEAFF
- | TRBJ2-1 | TRBV10-1 | - | 12 | TGCGCCAGCAGTTCACAGGACAATGAGCAGTTCTTC | CASSSQDNEQFF
- | TRBJ2-5 | TRBV6-5 | TRBD1 | 11 | TGCTCAACTCGACAGGGACAGACCCAGTACTTC | CSTRQGQTQYF
- | TRBJ2-7 | TRBV6-6 | TRBD1 | 14 | TGTGCCAGCAGTCGGGACAGGGGTTCCTACGAGCAGTACTTC | CASSRDRGSYEQYF
- | TRBJ2-1 | TRBV3-1/TRBV3-2 | TRBD2 | 16 | TGTGCCAGCAGCCCGCAGAGCGGGGGGGATTACAATGAGCAGTTCTTC | CASSPQSGGDYNEQFF
- | TRBJ2-7 | TRBV5-1 | TRBD2 | 13 | TGCGCCGGCTCCCGGGACGGAGCGGGAGAGCAGTACTTC | CAGSRDGAGEQYF
- | TRBJ1-1 | TRBV6-6 | - | 14 | TGTGCCAGCAGTTACAGACAGGTGAACACTGAAGCTTTCTTT | CASSYRQVNTEAFF
few | TRBJ2-7 | TRBV18 | - | 11 | TGTGCCAGCTCACCAAATACAGAGCAGTACTTC | CASSPNTEQYF
- | TRBJ2-3 | TRBV9 | TRBD2 | 19 | TGTGCCAGCAGCGTAGACGTCGGGGGGGCAGAGTCTGGTACAGATACGCAGTATTTT | CASSVDVGGAESGTDTQYF
once | TRBJ2-5 | TRBV19 | TRBD1 | 14 | TGTGCCAGTAGTAGAACAGGGGGAAGTGAGACCCAGTACTTC | CASSRTGGSETQYF
- | TRBJ2-1 | TRBV15 | - | 17 | TGTGCCACCAGCACCACTTGGGCTCAGAGCTCCTACAATGAGCAGTTCTTC | CATSTTWAQSSYNEQFF
- | TRBJ1-1 | TRBV6-2/TRBV6-3 | TRBD1 | 18 | TGTGCCAGCAGTTACAGGGGGCGCGGGGTAAGGTATGAAACTGAAGCTTTCTTT | CASSYRGRGVRYETEAFF
- | TRBJ1-2 | TRBV7-9 | - | 14 | TGTGCCAGCAGCGACAGTTCCCAAGGGTATGGCTACACCTTC | CASSDSSQGYGYTF
- | TRBJ1-2 | TRBV4-1 | - | 12 | TGCGCCAGCAGCCAAGACACGGTCGATAGCACCTTC | CASSQDTVDSTF
few | TRBJ2-7 | TRBV5-6 | TRBD1 | 15 | TGTGCCAGCAGCTACCTCACAGGGGGTCCCTACGAGCAGTACTTC | CASSYLTGGPYEQYF
- | TRBJ1-1 | TRBV5-6 | - | 14 | TGTGCCAGCAGCCTTAGGACAAGGGGAGGGAAAGCTTTCTTT | CASSLRTRGGKAFF
- | TRBJ1-3 | TRBV5-1 | - | 16 | TGCGCCAGCAGCTTGGGACAGGTCTTCTCTGGAAACACCATATATTTT | CASSLGQVFSGNTIYF
- | TRBJ1-1 | TRBV19 | - | 15 | TGTGCCAGTAGTCCCGGCGGGGGCAGGAACACTGAAGCTTTCTTT | CASSPGGGRNTEAFF
- | TRBJ2-6 | TRBV11-2 | - | 17 | TGTGCCAGCAGCTTAAATCGGGGACACTCTGGGGCCAACGTCCTGACTTTC | CASSLNRGHSGANVLTF
- | TRBJ1-6 | TRBV19 | - | 14 | TGTGCCAGTAGTACCCGTCCGACTTTGGCGCCCCTCCACTTT | CASSTRPTLAPLHF
- | TRBJ2-3 | TRBV29-1 | TRBD2 | 13 | TGCAGCGTTGTTAGCGGGGTGGTGGATACGCAGTATTTT | CSVVSGVVDTQYF
- | TRBJ1-2 | TRBV5-1 | - | 16 | TGCGCCAGCAGCCCCCTTACTAGGGGGTTGGACTATGGCTACACCTTC | CASSPLTRGLDYGYTF
- | TRBJ2-1 | TRBV7-2 | TRBD1 | 15 | TGTGCCAGCATTACCCCCGGGACAGGCTCCGGTGAGCAGTTCTTC | CASITPGTGSGEQFF
- | TRBJ1-2 | TRBV5-1 | - | 14 | TGCGCCAGCAGCCAGGGGTCAACACCGGCTGGCTACACCTTC | CASSQGSTPAGYTF
- | TRBJ1-4 | TRBV4-2 | TRBD1 | 17 | TGTGCCAGCAGCCAAGGACAGGGGGGAACAACTAATGAAAAACTGTTTTTT | CASSQGQGGTTNEKLFF
- | TRBJ2-7 | TRBV5-1 | - | 14 | TGCGCCAGCAGCCCACTGTTAAGCTCCTACGAGCAGTACTTC | CASSPLLSSYEQYF
- | TRBJ2-6 | TRBV7-9 | - | 16 | TGTGCCATCTTGACTCCGGTTAGCTCTGGGGCCAACGTCCTGACTTTC | CAILTPVSSGANVLTF
few | TRBJ2-7 | TRBV7-2 | - | 13 | TGTGCCAGCAGCTTGAGACTCCGCTACGAGCAGTACTTC | CASSLRLRYEQYF
- | TRBJ2-7 | TRBV25-1 | TRBD2 | 15 | TGTGCCAGCAGGGCGGGAGCGGGGGGTACCTACGAGCAGTACTTC | CASRAGAGGTYEQYF
- | TRBJ2-1 | TRBV10-2 | TRBD2 | 13 | TGCGCCAGCAGTTGGACTAGCGGGAATGAGCAGTTCTTC | CASSWTSGNEQFF
- | TRBJ2-5 | TRBV10-3 | - | 13 | TGTGCCATTGGCAGGGGGGTCGGCGAGACCCAGTACTTC | CAIGRGVGETQYF
- | TRBJ1-1 | TRBV6-5 | TRBD1 | 14 | TGTGCCAGCAGTTACGGACAGGGGGCCACTGAAGCTTTCTTT | CASSYGQGATEAFF
- | TRBJ2-7 | TRBV5-6 | TRBD2 | 16 | TGTGCCAGCAGCTTGGTTAGCGGGGGGTTCTCCTACGAGCAGTACTTC | CASSLVSGGFSYEQYF
- | TRBJ2-7 | TRBV30 | - | 14 | TGTGCCTGGAGTGCCGGACAGAGTTTCTACGAGCAGTACTTC | CAWSAGQSFYEQYF
once | TRBJ1-1 | TRBV12-3/TRBV12-4 | - | 13 | TGTGCCAGCAGTCCGAGCGTGGACAGAGAAGCTTTCTTT | CASSPSVDREAFF
- | TRBJ1-5 | TRBV6-5 | - | 14 | TGTGCCAGCAGCGAGACAGATAGCAATCAGCCCCAGCATTTT | CASSETDSNQPQHF